Following are 3 T cell receptor beta chains from one sample sequenced in a study of blood T cell repertoires in COVID-19. The method was immunoSEQ multiplex PCR; TCRdb's version includes in-frame clones alone and lacks a portion of them. The sample consists of 140,000 or so clones, roughly 86% of them appearing once. The sequencing sample was made of peripheral blood. All receptors derive from a human donor in a cohort sampled during active COVID-19.

The rearrangement uses TRBV28 and TRBJ1-2; D unresolved. The CDR3 is made up of 13 amino acids. Germline V gene lookup returns CDR1 MDHEN and CDR2 SYDVKM. Trimming took off 6 bases at V and 4 bases at J, with 12 bases between the two ends. Here the CDR3 DNA reads TGTGCCAGCAGCCGCGGCCTGTTCTATGGCTACACCTTC. Translated: CASSRGLFYGYTF.

V gene TRBV19 combines with J gene TRBJ1-5, with D possibly matching TRBD1 (6 bases). Germline values: CDR1 LNHDA, CDR2 SQIVND (reference sequence). This CDR3 region has 15 residues. Trimming took off 6 bases at V and 1 base at J, with 13 bases between the two ends. CDR3 sequence reads: CASSHREGSNQPQHF. Here the CDR3 DNA reads TGTGCCAGTAGCCACAGGGAGGGAAGCAATCAGCCCCAGCATTTT.

This chain uses TRBV10-1 with TRBJ2-1; D remains ambiguous. This CDR3 region has 12 residues. CDR1 is WNHNN and CDR2 is SYGVQD in the germline V gene (reference sequence). V was trimmed by 0 bases and J by 12 bases, leaving 9 bases between them. CDR3 in DNA: TGCGCCAGCAGTGAGTCGGGCTTTGGGCAGTTCTTC. Translation: CASSESGFGQFF.